This TCR beta chain appears in the sequencing data of a study of identical twins. General study results and limits: For cord blood, abundant beta clonotypes had fewer insertions, unlike memory repertoires, which showed none.

A remark on this clonotype: The antigen is not known.

Trimming took off 5 bases at V and 8 bases at J, with 19 bases between the two ends. The germline gives CDR1 SGHNT, CDR2 YYREEE (reference sequence). CDR3 length equals 14 residues. MiXCR, applied by TCRdb to the 5' RACE reads, yields one record per CDR3 protein. The repertoire includes 1.5 million to 2 million distinct CDR3 sequences, under 35% of them detected once, and 0.27% sits in the top ten. The origin of this receptor is a newborn girl in good health. Sequencing used cord blood. V is TRBV5-4 and J is TRBJ1-2; no reliable D call. CDR3 residues: CASSPLAGDVGYTF. In DNA, the CDR3 is TGTGCCAGCAGTCCCTTGGCTGGAGACGTGGGCTACACCTTC.